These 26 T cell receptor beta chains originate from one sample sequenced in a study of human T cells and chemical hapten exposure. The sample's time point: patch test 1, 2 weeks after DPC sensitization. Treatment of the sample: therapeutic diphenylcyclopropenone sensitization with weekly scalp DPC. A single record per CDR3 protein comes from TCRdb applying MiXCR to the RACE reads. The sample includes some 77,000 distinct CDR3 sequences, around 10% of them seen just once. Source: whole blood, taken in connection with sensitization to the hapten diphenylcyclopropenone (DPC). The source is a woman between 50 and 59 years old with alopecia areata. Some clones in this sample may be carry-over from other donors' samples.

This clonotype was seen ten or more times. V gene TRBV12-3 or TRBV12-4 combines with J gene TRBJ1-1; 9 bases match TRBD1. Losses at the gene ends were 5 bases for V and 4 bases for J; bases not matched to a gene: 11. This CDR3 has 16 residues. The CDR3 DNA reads TGTGCCAGCAGTCACCTTCCGCCGGGACAGGGCACTGAAGCTTTCTTT. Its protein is CASSHLPPGQGTEAFF.

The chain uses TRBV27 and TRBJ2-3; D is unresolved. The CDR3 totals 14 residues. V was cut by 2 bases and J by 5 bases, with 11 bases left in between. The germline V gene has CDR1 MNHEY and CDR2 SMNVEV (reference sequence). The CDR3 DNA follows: TGTGCCAGCAGTTTAGGCAGGAAGGGAGATACGCAGTATTTT. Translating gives CASSLGRKGDTQYF.

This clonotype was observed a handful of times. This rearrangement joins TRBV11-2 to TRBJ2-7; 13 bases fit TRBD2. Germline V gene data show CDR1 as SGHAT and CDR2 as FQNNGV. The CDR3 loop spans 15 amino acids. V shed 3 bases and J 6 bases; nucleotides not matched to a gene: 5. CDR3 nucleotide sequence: TGTGCCAGCAGCTTGGGACTAGCGGGAAGTGCCGAGCAGTACTTC. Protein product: CASSLGLAGSAEQYF.

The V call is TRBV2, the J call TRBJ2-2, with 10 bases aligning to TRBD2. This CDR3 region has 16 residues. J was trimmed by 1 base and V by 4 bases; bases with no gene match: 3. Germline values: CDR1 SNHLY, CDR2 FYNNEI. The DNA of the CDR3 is TGTGCCAGCAGTGGTATAGCGGGAGGGAACACCGGGGAGCTGTTTTTT. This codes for CASSGIAGGNTGELFF.

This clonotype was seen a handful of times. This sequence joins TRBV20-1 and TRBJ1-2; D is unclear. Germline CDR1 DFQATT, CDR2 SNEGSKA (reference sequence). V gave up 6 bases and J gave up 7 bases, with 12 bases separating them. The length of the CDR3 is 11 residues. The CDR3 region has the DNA TGCAGTGCAATTGTCCCGAGTGGCTACACCTTC. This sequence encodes CSAIVPSGYTF.

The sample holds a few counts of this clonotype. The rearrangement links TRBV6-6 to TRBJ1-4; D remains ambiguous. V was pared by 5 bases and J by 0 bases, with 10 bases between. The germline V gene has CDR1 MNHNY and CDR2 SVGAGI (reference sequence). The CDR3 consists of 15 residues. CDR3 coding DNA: TGTGCCAGCAGTGCTATTCGGGCAACTAATGAAAAACTGTTTTTT. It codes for CASSAIRATNEKLFF.

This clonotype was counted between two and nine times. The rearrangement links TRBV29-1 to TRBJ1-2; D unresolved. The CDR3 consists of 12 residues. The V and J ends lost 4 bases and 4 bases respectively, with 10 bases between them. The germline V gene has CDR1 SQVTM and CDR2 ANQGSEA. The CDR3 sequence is CSVVRQIYGYTF. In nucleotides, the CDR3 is TGCAGCGTTGTCCGGCAGATCTATGGCTACACCTTC.

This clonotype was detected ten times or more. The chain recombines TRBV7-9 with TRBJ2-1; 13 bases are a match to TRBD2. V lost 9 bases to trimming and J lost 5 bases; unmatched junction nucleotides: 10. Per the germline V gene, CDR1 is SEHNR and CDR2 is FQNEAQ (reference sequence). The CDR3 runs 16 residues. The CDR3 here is CASASAGLAGDNEQFF. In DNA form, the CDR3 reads TGTGCCAGTGCCTCCGCCGGACTAGCGGGAGACAATGAGCAGTTCTTC.

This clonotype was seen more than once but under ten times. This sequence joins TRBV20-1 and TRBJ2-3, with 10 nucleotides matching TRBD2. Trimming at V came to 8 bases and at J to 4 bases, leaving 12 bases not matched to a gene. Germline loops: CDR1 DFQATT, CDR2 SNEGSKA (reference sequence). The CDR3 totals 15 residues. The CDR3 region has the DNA TGCAGTTCCTCTAGCGGGAGTTTGAGCGCAGATACGCAGTATTTT. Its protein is CSSSSGSLSADTQYF.

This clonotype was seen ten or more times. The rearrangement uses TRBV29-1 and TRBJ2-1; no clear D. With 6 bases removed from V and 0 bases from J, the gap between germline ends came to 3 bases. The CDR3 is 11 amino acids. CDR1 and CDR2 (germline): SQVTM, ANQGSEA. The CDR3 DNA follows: TGCAGCGTGACCTCCTACAATGAGCAGTTCTTC. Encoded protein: CSVTSYNEQFF.

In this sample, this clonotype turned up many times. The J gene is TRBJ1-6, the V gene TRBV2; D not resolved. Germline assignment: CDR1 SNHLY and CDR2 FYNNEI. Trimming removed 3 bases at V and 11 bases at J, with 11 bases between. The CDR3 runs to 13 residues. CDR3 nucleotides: TGTGCCAGCAGTGACAGGTCAAGGACACCCCTCCACTTT. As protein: CASSDRSRTPLHF.

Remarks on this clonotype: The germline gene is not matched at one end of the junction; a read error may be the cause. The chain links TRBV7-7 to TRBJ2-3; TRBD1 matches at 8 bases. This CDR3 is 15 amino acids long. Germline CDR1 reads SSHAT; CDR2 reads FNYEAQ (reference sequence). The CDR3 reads CASSPGQGATDTQYF. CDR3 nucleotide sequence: TGTGCTAGCAGCCCCGGACAGGGCGCCACAGATACGCAGTATTTT.

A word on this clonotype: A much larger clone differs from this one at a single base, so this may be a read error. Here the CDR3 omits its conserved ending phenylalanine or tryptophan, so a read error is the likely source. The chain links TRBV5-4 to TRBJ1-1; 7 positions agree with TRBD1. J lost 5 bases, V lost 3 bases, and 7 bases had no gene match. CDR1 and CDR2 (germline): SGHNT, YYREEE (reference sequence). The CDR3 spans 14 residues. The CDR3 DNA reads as TGTGCCAGCAGCTCCAACAGGGGCAAGACTGAAGCTTTCCTT. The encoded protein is CASSSNRGKTEAFL.

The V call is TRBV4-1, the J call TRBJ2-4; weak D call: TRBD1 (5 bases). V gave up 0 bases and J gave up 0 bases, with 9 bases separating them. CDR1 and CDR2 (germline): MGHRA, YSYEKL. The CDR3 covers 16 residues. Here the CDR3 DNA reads TGCGCCAGCAGCCAAGAGGCAGGGCTAGCCAAAAACATTCAGTACTTC. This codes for CASSQEAGLAKNIQYF.

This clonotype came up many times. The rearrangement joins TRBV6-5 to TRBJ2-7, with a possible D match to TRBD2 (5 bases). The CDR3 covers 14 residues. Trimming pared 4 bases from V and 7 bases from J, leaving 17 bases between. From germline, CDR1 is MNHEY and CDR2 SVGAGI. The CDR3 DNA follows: TGTGCCAGCAGTTCTGCCGCGGGCCCTAGAGAGCAGTACTTC. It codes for CASSSAAGPREQYF.

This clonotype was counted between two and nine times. The chain's CDR3 is CSARDPGRPNTEAFF. CDR3 in DNA: TGCAGTGCTAGAGATCCGGGACGGCCGAACACTGAAGCTTTCTTT. The chain combines TRBV20-1 with TRBJ1-1; weak D call: TRBD1 (5 bases). Germline lookup yields CDR1 DFQATT and CDR2 SNEGSKA (reference sequence). The CDR3 spans 15 residues. The V gene lost 0 bases and the J gene lost 1 base, with 12 bases spanning the gap.

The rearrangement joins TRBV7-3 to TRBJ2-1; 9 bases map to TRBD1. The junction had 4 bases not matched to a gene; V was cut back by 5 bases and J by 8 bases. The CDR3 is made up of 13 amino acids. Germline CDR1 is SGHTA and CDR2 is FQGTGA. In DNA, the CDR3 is TGTGCCAGCAGCCGGGACAGGGATGATGAGCAGTTCTTC. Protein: CASSRDRDDEQFF.

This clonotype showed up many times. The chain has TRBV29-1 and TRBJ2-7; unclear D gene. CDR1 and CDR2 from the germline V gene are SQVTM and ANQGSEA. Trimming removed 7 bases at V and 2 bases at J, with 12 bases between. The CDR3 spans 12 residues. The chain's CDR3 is CSGGRGPYEQYF. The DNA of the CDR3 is TGCAGCGGTGGCAGAGGCCCCTACGAGCAGTACTTC.

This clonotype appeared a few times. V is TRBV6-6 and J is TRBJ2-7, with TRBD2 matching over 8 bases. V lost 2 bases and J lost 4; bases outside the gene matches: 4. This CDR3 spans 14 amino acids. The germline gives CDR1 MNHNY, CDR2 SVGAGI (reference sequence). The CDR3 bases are TGTGCCAGCAGTTACGGTAGCGGGAATTACGAGCAGTACTTC. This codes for CASSYGSGNYEQYF.

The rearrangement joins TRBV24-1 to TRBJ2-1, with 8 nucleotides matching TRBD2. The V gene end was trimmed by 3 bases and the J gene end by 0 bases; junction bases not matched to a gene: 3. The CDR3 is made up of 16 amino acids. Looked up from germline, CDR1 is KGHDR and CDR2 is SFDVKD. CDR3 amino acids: CATSDALADSYNEQFF. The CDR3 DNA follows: TGTGCCACCAGTGATGCACTAGCGGACTCCTACAATGAGCAGTTCTTC.

The CDR3 sequence: CASSQEAGTDTQYF. The CDR3 bases are TGCGCCAGCAGCCAGGAAGCGGGCACAGATACGCAGTATTTT. V is TRBV4-3 and J is TRBJ2-3, with D possibly being TRBD2 (5 bases). Germline CDR1 LGHNA, CDR2 YSLEER. V lost 3 bases to trimming and J lost 1 base, with 8 bases between them. This CDR3 has 14 amino acids.

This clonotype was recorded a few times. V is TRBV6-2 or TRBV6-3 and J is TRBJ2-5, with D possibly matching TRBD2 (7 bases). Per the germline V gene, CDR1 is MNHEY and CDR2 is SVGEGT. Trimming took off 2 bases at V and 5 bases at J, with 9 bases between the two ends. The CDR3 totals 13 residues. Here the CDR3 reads CASSYEGGETQYF. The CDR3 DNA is TGTGCCAGCAGTTACGAGGGGGGGGAGACCCAGTACTTC.

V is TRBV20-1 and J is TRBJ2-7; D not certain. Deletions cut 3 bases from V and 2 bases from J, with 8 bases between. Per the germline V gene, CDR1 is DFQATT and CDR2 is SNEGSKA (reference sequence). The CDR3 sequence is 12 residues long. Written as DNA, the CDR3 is TGCAGTGCTAGCGACCCCCCCTACGAGCAGTACTTC. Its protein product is CSASDPPYEQYF.

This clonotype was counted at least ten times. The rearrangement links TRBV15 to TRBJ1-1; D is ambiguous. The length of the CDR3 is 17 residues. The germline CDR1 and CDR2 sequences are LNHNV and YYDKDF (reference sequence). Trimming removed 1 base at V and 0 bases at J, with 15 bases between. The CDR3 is CATSRGIPQRVNTEAFF. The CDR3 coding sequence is TGTGCCACCAGCAGAGGAATCCCCCAGCGCGTGAACACTGAAGCTTTCTTT.

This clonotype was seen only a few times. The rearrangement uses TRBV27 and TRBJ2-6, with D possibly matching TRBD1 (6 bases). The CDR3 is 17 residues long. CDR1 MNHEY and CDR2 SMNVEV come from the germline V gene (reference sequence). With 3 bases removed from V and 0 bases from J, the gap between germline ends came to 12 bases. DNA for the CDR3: TGTGCCAGCAGTTTTAGGACAGCGAGCTCTGGGGCCAACGTCCTGACTTTC. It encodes CASSFRTASSGANVLTF.

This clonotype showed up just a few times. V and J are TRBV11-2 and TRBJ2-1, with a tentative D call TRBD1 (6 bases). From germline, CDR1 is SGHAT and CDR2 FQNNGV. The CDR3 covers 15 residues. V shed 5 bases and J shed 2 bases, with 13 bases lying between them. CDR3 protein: CASSRTVPTYNEQFF. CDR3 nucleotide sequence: TGTGCCAGCAGCCGGACAGTGCCGACCTACAATGAGCAGTTCTTC.